This T cell receptor (beta chain) comes out of a study of cytomegalovirus exposure and HLA in healthy donors. Every donor was a healthy person donating bone marrow. PCR involved 60 Vbeta and 13 Jbeta primers. Sequencing used immunoSEQ multiplex PCR; TCRdb keeps in-frame clones, though not all of them. The sample contains about 170,000 clones, around 62% of which appear only once. Remarks on this clone: Its cognate antigen is unknown.

The CDR3 has 19 residues. Germline CDR1 is LGHNA and CDR2 is YNFKEQ. V was shortened by 1 base and J by 0 bases, with 18 bases between the two germline ends. Study-level results: Per published accounts, TCR beta sequences correctly predicted the HLA-A and HLA-B alleles of most subjects. Several of the most significant clusters appeared linked to common viral pathogens, based on a later analysis. In terms of immune exposure information, only CMV serostatus was available.

This receptor was identified in a man in his forties or fifties in good health and CMV-seronegative. The source material was PBMCs. V and J are TRBV4-2 and TRBJ2-2, with a weak D call TRBD1 (6 bases). This CDR3 reads CASSQGDTLINPNTGELFF. The CDR3 DNA sequence: TGTGCCAGCAGCCAAGGGGACACCTTGATAAACCCGAACACCGGGGAGCTGTTTTTT.